This T cell receptor (beta chain) stems from a study of blood T cells in healthy people across ages. There are many counts of this clonotype. Its antigen remains unknown. Together with a sample-barcoded 5' primer, a J-beta primer mix was included in a second PCR lasting roughly 6 to 12 cycles. TCRdb re-derived calls from the 5' RACE reads in MiXCR, one entry per CDR3 protein. The repertoire holds hundreds of thousands of distinct CDR3 sequences, with 55% to 75% as singletons. This CDR3 is 13 amino acids long. V dropped 2 bases and J dropped 2 bases, with 8 bases sitting between them. Germline CDR1 SGHDT, CDR2 YYEEEE. Study conclusions and caveats: Long-lived and aged donors differed, with more naive CD4+ cells and higher diversity in the long-lived. The fall in TCR beta diversity per million T cells was roughly linear with age. CMV status of donors was unknown, possibly confounding expanded clonotype changes. The diversity estimates, figures obtained from one million T cells, were considered underestimates.

This clonotype originated in a young man in good health. The rearrangement joins TRBV5-6 to TRBJ2-7; no clear D. Sequenced input: blood. The CDR3 is CASSFGQTYEQYF. The DNA for the CDR3 is TGTGCCAGCAGCTTCGGGCAGACCTACGAGCAGTACTTC.